This T cell receptor beta chain was documented in a study of cytomegalovirus exposure and HLA in healthy donors (TCRdb year 2017). General notes on the study: In an earlier analysis of 587 of the donors, 276 Gb of sequence data and 90 million to 120 million unique TCR beta sequences from 150 million to 200 million T cells were reported. Typing coverage varied by locus: roughly 629-630 donors for A, B, C, DRB1 and DQB1; 500 to 550 for DQA1; more than 600 for DPA1; roughly 470 for DPB1. To study patterns of TCR occurrence, a later analysis re-analyzed previously published TCR beta repertoires from 666 donors and added high-resolution HLA genotyping. A later genetic analysis used genome-wide SNP genotypes for about 65% of the roughly 700 donors, treating that subset as a discovery cohort. A separate validation cohort of 100 to 150 different subjects was used in addition to the roughly 670-subject first cohort. HLA typing covered class I and class II loci at four-digit resolution. To predict cytomegalovirus infection status, the study combined high-throughput TCR immunosequencing, statistical association of individual TCRs with disease status, and machine learning. Because of strong linkage in the cohort, five DR-DQ haplotypes were treated as single units for association and clustering. All discovery cohort repertoires had been generated using a single sequencing platform. Among roughly 400 genotyped donors of the cohort, an average of roughly 230,000 unique TCR beta nucleotide sequences was sequenced per donor, of which about 19% were non-productive. The study used immunosequencing to profile the T cell repertoires of some 600 subjects and linked those repertoires to cytomegalovirus serostatus. In an earlier analysis of 500 to 650 of the donors, high-throughput TCR beta sequencing was used to judge whether each TCR beta V gene segment behaved as functional or pseudogenic. The study aimed to test whether cataloging public T cell receptors could reveal signatures of past pathogen exposure. Donor age, sex, ethnicity and CMV serostatus were compiled together with the repertoire data. Roughly 300 gigabases of sequencing data and about 92 million unique TCR sequences made up an early release that covered nearly 650 HLA-typed donors. Among the roughly 410 genotyped donors, about 83% belonged to the genetic ancestry cluster associated with self-reported Caucasian donors. Rather than drawing on any new phenotypic data, the later analysis identified candidate immune exposures from TCR beta sequences and the way those sequences occurred across donors. Broader findings and caveats from the paper: In the study, roughly 160 TCR beta chains were listed as associated with cytomegalovirus. In a later analysis, TCR association rates were found to vary across HLA loci, with the most associated TCRs seen for DRB1 alleles and the fewest for HLA-C alleles. Most CMV-associated TCR beta chains appeared to be HLA-restricted in a later analysis, and the HLA associations seemed to be driven largely by CMV exposure. According to a later analysis, parvovirus B19, influenza, CMV and Epstein-Barr virus appeared linked to several top co-occurrence clusters. A later analysis found that HLA-associated TCR beta chains were more clonally expanded and had lower generation probabilities than equally common non-associated chains. A further reported finding was that TCR beta sequences accurately predicted the HLA-A and HLA-B alleles for most subjects in the first cohort. The presence/absence analyses assumed that sequencing depth was roughly uniform across donors, and that assumption may not be true. According to a later genetic analysis, donors in an Asian-associated ancestry cluster had fewer N-insertions in productive TCRs than the roughly 700-donor mean. When HLA alleles, especially DR and DQ, strongly co-occurred, attributing TCR associations to individual alleles was difficult. Across donors, most TCR sequences were observed very rarely, whereas some public TCRs were present in many individuals. Correlated functional status among segregating V segments might reflect linkage disequilibrium, but an unknown experimental factor could not be ruled out. Because counts were too low, seventeen rarely observed V segments, including chromosome 9 orphons, were excluded from the earlier analysis of under 650 of the donors. In a later genetic analysis, a missense DCLRE1C variant was associated with V-gene and J-gene trimming of TCR beta chains, and the association was replicated in an independent cohort. The sequencing pipeline was judged likely to have produced a cluster of highly shared sequence variants as a technical artifact. Cytomegalovirus status was reported to be diagnosed by the classifier with high specificity and sensitivity in both the original and validation cohorts. Specific HLA alleles were associated with over 15,000 TCR beta sequences at a false discovery rate of 0.05 in a later analysis. A few of the identified cytomegalovirus-associated TCR beta chains were confirmed in vitro to be specific for cytomegalovirus antigens. Broadly in line with IMGT annotations, most TCR beta V segments showed up in productive rearrangements about 90% or about 30% of the time in an earlier analysis of several hundred of the donors. This cohort had only TCR beta chains sequenced, and the lack of alpha or paired-chain data limited which features could be detected. Because HLA typing was unavailable for some donors at each locus, only the typed subset was used in association tests. For the cohort, immune exposure information was limited to CMV serostatus. It was suggested by the authors that the approach could potentially be generalized to other disease states and immunological phenotypes.

Notes on this clone: The specificity of this receptor is unknown. Per-base qualities were not stored, and no clone one base away is much larger.

The library was prepared using the immunoSEQ multiplex PCR assay. The multiplex PCR relied on a mix of 60 forward primers for TCR Vbeta segments and 13 reverse primers for TCR Jbeta segments. Amplification of the CDR3 region of rearranged TCR beta genes was performed with a multiplex PCR assay on genomic DNA. Amplified TCR beta libraries were sequenced as 87-base-pair reads on the Illumina HiSeq System. The original pipeline was this. In a later analysis, tens of millions of unique TCR beta chains were counted across the roughly 610 repertoires, and roughly 10 million of these chains were shared by at least two donors. Raw reads were error-corrected and collapsed into unique sequences with a nearest-neighbor algorithm that merged closely related sequences to remove PCR and sequencing errors. Alignment of CDR3 sequences to IMGT reference sequences was used to assign V, D and J gene segments. For a sequence to be retained, at least a six-nucleotide match to both a V gene segment and a J gene segment was required. A rearrangement was called productive if the CDR3 had no stop codons and remained in frame with V and J, and every other rearrangement was called non-productive. Following IMGT convention, CDR3 was defined as the stretch from the second conserved V-encoded cysteine to the conserved J-encoded phenylalanine. The earlier analysis of 450 to 750 of the donors excluded any sequence lacking an unambiguous match to a single V gene segment. An earlier analysis of fewer than 750 of the donors classified V segments as functional when productive rearrangements were above 56.7% and as segregating when the standard deviation between donors was above 5%. A statistical classification framework was built to diagnose cytomegalovirus status from the catalog of TCR beta chain sequences. V and J gene assignment, in a later analysis, came from comparing TCR nucleotide sequences with IMGT/GENE-DB human TR gene sequences. The TCRdist pipeline was used in a later analysis to assign CDR3 sequences and most-parsimonious VDJ recombination scenarios. A later analysis defined each TCR beta chain by its CDR3 amino acid sequence plus V-gene family, and excluded reads lacking a unique V-gene family. As a way to deal with suspected cross-contamination and a sequencing artifact, a later analysis dropped hundreds of nucleotide sequences that were highly shared and had low generation probability. For each public chain, a later analysis derived a clonal expansion index from normalized ranks of inferred template counts within each repertoire. A later analysis computed generation probabilities with a VDJ recombination model fitted to out-of-frame rearrangements, and checked the results against IGoR. A later analysis scored TCR-TCR, TCR-HLA and TCR-CMV co-occurrence with hypergeometric tests, applying a repertoire-size bias correction to TCR pairs. In a later analysis, false discovery rates were estimated by permuting HLA or CMV assignments 20 times. In a later analysis, co-occurring TCRs were grouped using DBSCAN, and TCRdist sequence similarity was added for clustering within HLA-allele-positive subsets. Co-occurrence clustering excluded repertoires with fewer than 30,000 or more than 120,000 public chains, plus five with anomalous nucleotide sharing. Held by TCRdb, this immuneACCESS table contains in-frame sequences only and omits some clones. Under half of the omission traces to an unresolved V gene where checked; the cause of the rest is unknown. The V and J calls and the clone size are those of that table, but D and trimming were determined from the DNA. The sample includes about 130,000 clones, with around 72% observed a single time. Approximately 2.9% of the sample comes from the top ten.

The cohort consisted of some 730 healthy bone marrow donors. All cohort members were sampled while nominally healthy, although unrecorded immune exposures were likely present. CMV serostatus was recorded as positive for around 300 and negative for about 50% of the roughly 670 cohort members, whereas no CMV serostatus was recorded for the donor in question. Every donor gave a peripheral blood sample, and the peripheral blood mononuclear cells from that sample were used for TCR beta sequencing. Genomic DNA was extracted from the blood cell samples with the Qiagen DNeasy Blood Extraction Kit. What was sequenced was PBMCs. The sequence was obtained from a human donor in good health.

The nucleotides are TGTGCCAGCAGCCCACGACCGGGACAGGGCTACAATGAGCAGTTCTTC. The encoded protein is CASSPRPGQGYNEQFF. Recombination joined TRBV9 with TRBJ2-1, with 9 bases in between that match TRBD1. CDR1 and CDR2 are drawn from the germline V gene: SGDLS, YYNGEE. V loses 4 bases at its end and J loses 3 bases; junction bases beyond the gene matches: 8. Including the terminal cysteine and phenylalanine, the CDR3 comprises 16 residues. Only the CDR3 DNA is retained, 48 bases long and in frame from the first base.